A selection of T cell receptor beta chains follows, all from one sample in a study of blood T cell repertoires in COVID-19. Generated by immunoSEQ multiplex PCR, the TCRdb table keeps only in-frame clones and is missing some. The table lists fewer than 200,000 clones, over 80% of them singletons. The sequenced sample was peripheral blood. These receptors originate from a woman in her 70s with COVID-19, enrolled during active disease. The CDR3 runs from the conserved cysteine through the conserved F or W. A D gene is named only where the DNA matches it firmly. Only part of the rows carry a size: once, few, many, or a class if the clone is expanded.

13 TRBJ1-1 NA TRBV3-1/TRBV3-2 NA TGTGCCAGCAGCCAATCCCAGGAGGGTGGAACTTTCTTT CASSQSQEGGTFF
12 TRBJ2-1 NA TRBV28 few TGTGCCAGCAGTTTGGACTACCAAAGGCAGTTCTTC CASSLDYQRQFF
17 TRBJ2-2 TRBD1 TRBV29-1 few TGCAGCGTTGAAGATCCCGAGACAGGGTTCAGCACCGGGGAGCTGTTTTTT CSVEDPETGFSTGELFF
14 TRBJ2-3 TRBD2 TRBV19 NA TGTGCCAGTAGTATACGGGAGGGAACAGATACGCAGTATTTT CASSIREGTDTQYF
13 TRBJ1-1 NA TRBV25-1 NA TGTGCCAGCTCGAAGTTCACTTCCCTTGAAGCTTTCTTT CASSKFTSLEAFF
14 TRBJ2-1 TRBD2 TRBV30 NA TGTGCCTGGAGGACGGCGGGAGGGCCGGGTGAGCAGTTCTTC CAWRTAGGPGEQFF
15 TRBJ2-7 NA TRBV27 NA TGTGCCAGCAGTTCTCGTCCAGACAACTCCTACGAGCAGTACTTC CASSSRPDNSYEQYF
13 TRBJ2-7 NA TRBV28 NA TGTGCCAGCAGTTTATCTCCTGTCTACGAGCAGTACTTC CASSLSPVYEQYF
13 TRBJ1-5 NA TRBV30 NA TGTGCCTGGAGCGGACTCCCGGGGCAGCCCCAGCATTTT CAWSGLPGQPQHF
15 TRBJ2-1 TRBD2 TRBV11-2 few TGTGCCAGCAGCCGTCCTAGCGGGAATTACAATGAGCAGTTCTTC CASSRPSGNYNEQFF
14 TRBJ2-3 TRBD1 TRBV7-8 NA TGTGCCAGCAGGCGGACAGGGAACGCAGATACGCAGTATTTT CASRRTGNADTQYF
14 TRBJ1-4 NA TRBV27 few TGTGCCAGCAATCTGGGCCAGAGTAATGAAAAACTGTTTTTT CASNLGQSNEKLFF
15 TRBJ1-2 TRBD1 TRBV28 NA TGTGCCAGCAGTTTGTCGGGGACAGCCAACTATGGCTACACCTTC CASSLSGTANYGYTF
13 TRBJ2-7 NA TRBV9 NA TGTGCCAGCAGCTTACTAGAGTCTACCGAGCAGTACTTC CASSLLESTEQYF
16 TRBJ2-1 TRBD2 TRBV10-1 NA TGCGCCAGCAGTGACTCAAGCGGGAATTCCTACAATGAGCAGTTCTTC CASSDSSGNSYNEQFF
14 TRBJ1-5 NA TRBV19 NA TGTGCCAGTAGTAGAGGGCAGAACAATCAGCCCCAGCATTTT CASSRGQNNQPQHF
16 TRBJ2-1 TRBD1 TRBV14 NA TGTGCCAGCAGCCCCTTAGGCAGGGGGCAAAACAATGAGCAGTTCTTC CASSPLGRGQNNEQFF
16 TRBJ2-1 TRBD1 TRBV4-2 NA TGTGCCAGCAGCCAAGATTTTACAGGGGGAACAAATGAGCAGTTCTTC CASSQDFTGGTNEQFF
17 TRBJ2-6 NA TRBV5-4 few TGTGCCAGCAGCTTGGCCCAAGCCGGCTCTGGGGCCAACGTCCTGACTTTC CASSLAQAGSGANVLTF
13 TRBJ1-1 NA TRBV6-5 NA TGTGCCAGCAGCCTGTACCAGACTACTGAAGCTTTCTTT CASSLYQTTEAFF
16 TRBJ2-3 TRBD2 TRBV4-3 NA TGCGCCAGCAGCCAGGAGAGCGGGAGGGGGGGAGATACGCAGTATTTT CASSQESGRGGDTQYF
17 TRBJ2-1 TRBD2 TRBV5-1 NA TGCGCCAGCAGCTTGGCCGGGAAGACTAGCGGCTACAATGAGCAGTTCTTC CASSLAGKTSGYNEQFF
16 TRBJ1-5 TRBD1 TRBV6-2/TRBV6-3 many TGTGCCAGCAGTTACGCCCCGGGACAGGGAGATCAGCCCCAGCATTTT CASSYAPGQGDQPQHF
14 TRBJ2-5 TRBD1 TRBV10-3 few TGTGCCATCAGCCAGGGGGCCCTTAAAGAGACCCAGTACTTC CAISQGALKETQYF
16 TRBJ2-1 TRBD1 TRBV11-3 NA TGTGCCAGCAGCCCATCCGGGACAGGGTCCTACAATGAGCAGTTCTTC CASSPSGTGSYNEQFF
14 TRBJ1-1 NA TRBV5-1 once TGCGCCAGCAGCTTTAACACCCTGAACACTGAAGCTTTCTTT CASSFNTLNTEAFF
13 TRBJ2-7 NA TRBV28 NA TGTGCCAGCAGTTTTTCTAGCCCGGTCGAGCAGTACTTC CASSFSSPVEQYF
12 TRBJ1-1 NA TRBV29-1 NA TGCAGCACCACTGAGGCTCCCACTGAAGCTTTCTTT CSTTEAPTEAFF
15 TRBJ2-7 TRBD1 TRBV7-2 NA TGTGCCAGCAGCTTAGCGGGACAGGGGACCTACGAGCAGTACTTC CASSLAGQGTYEQYF
13 TRBJ2-2 NA TRBV9 NA TGTGCCAGCAGCGATACTTCCTCCGGGGAGCTGTTTTTT CASSDTSSGELFF
15 TRBJ2-5 TRBD1 TRBV10-2 NA TGCGCCAGCAGTGACGGGGCAGGGGGCCAAGAGACCCAGTACTTC CASSDGAGGQETQYF
16 TRBJ2-3 TRBD2 TRBV11-2 NA TGTGCCAGCAGCTTAAGGCTAGCGGCTAGCACAGATACGCAGTATTTT CASSLRLAASTDTQYF
15 TRBJ2-1 NA TRBV7-2 NA TGTGCCAGCTCTCCTACCGGGGGGCGGCTCAGTGAGCAGTTCTTC CASSPTGGRLSEQFF
18 TRBJ2-6 TRBD1 TRBV7-9 few TGTGCCAGCAGCCTCCCCGGGACAGGGGGCACTGGGGCCAACGTCCTGACTTTC CASSLPGTGGTGANVLTF
12 TRBJ2-7 TRBD1 TRBV28 NA TGTGCCAGCAGCACAACAGGGGACGAGCAGTACTTC CASSTTGDEQYF
16 TRBJ2-2 NA TRBV30 once TGTGCCTGGAGTGTAAGATTTGGTACAGGCACCGGGGAGCTGTTTTTT CAWSVRFGTGTGELFF
13 TRBJ2-2 NA TRBV2 NA TGTGCTTCGGGATTCACGGACACCGGGGAGCTGTTTTTT CASGFTDTGELFF
16 TRBJ2-2 TRBD2 TRBV7-9 NA TGTGCCAGCAGCCCCCCTAGCGGGAGGAACACCGGGGAGCTGTTTTTT CASSPPSGRNTGELFF
13 TRBJ1-1 NA TRBV11-2 NA TGTGCCAGCACCTCCGGCGGTGGCACTGAAGCTTTCTTT CASTSGGGTEAFF
15 TRBJ2-5 NA TRBV5-4 many TGTGCCAGCAGCTTGGCTTCCGGGATTGGAGAGACCCAGTACTTC CASSLASGIGETQYF
15 TRBJ2-5 TRBD1 TRBV9 NA TGTGCCAGCAGCGTAGCCTCGACAGGGGAGGCGACCCAGTACTTC CASSVASTGEATQYF
15 TRBJ2-2 NA TRBV9 NA TGTGCCAGCAGCGTAGCCGGGACTAACACCGGGGAGCTGTTTTTT CASSVAGTNTGELFF
15 TRBJ2-5 NA TRBV5-4 NA TGTGCCAGCAGCTCCACTAGCTGGGCCCAAGAGACCCAGTACTTC CASSSTSWAQETQYF
15 TRBJ2-3 TRBD2 TRBV10-3 NA TGTGCCATCAGTGATTTAGGCGGGAGTACAGATACGCAGTATTTT CAISDLGGSTDTQYF
15 TRBJ2-5 NA TRBV6-5 NA TGTGCCAGCAGTTACTCGCATAGTGATCAAGAGACCCAGTACTTC CASSYSHSDQETQYF